The sample holds many counts of the clone carrying this T cell receptor beta chain. What it recognizes is unknown. These data come from a study of T-cell memory formation after mild COVID-19. General observations from the study: Some clones that responded turned up in pre-infection memory, which suggests that cross-reactive memory joined in.

TCRdb reprocessed the 5' RACE reads with MiXCR, giving one entry per CDR3 protein. The sample lists some 150,000 distinct CDR3 sequences; 6% were seen once. This receptor was taken from an adult woman who had mild COVID-19 (a few samples of this study predate the infection). Cell type and time point are not known. The sample consisted of PBMCs or a T cell subset sorted from them (not recorded which).

CDR3 DNA sequence: TGTGCCAGCAGCGCCCCCAGCGAGACCCAGTACTTC. It translates to CASSAPSETQYF. The chain links TRBV9 to TRBJ2-5; no reliable D call. Trimming left V 3 bases short and J 5 bases short, with 8 bases between. The length of the CDR3 is 12 residues. CDR1 is SGDLS, CDR2 YYNGEE, per germline. The full variable domain, in which reference TRBV9 and TRBJ2-5 provide the parts outside the CDR3, is DSGVTQTPKHLITATGQRVTLRCSPRSGDLSVYWYQQSLDQGLQFLIQYYNGEERAKGNILERFSAQQFPDLHSELNLSSLELGDSALYFCASSAPSETQYFGPGTRLLVL.